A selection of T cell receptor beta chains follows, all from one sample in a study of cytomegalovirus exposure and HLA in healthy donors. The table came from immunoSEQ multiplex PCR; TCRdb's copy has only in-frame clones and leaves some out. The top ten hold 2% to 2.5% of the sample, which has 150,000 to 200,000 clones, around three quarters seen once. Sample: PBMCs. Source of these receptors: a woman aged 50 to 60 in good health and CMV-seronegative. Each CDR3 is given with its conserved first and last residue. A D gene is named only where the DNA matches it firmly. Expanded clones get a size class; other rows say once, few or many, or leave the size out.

CASSGGNPSRGEQFF	TGCGCCAGCAGCGGCGGGAATCCCAGTCGTGGAGAGCAGTTCTTC	TRBV5-1	TRBJ2-1	NA	15	NA
CASRLGQSNTGELFF	TGTGCCAGCAGACTAGGACAGTCGAACACCGGGGAGCTGTTTTTT	TRBV28	TRBJ2-2	NA	15	NA
CASSLTGENSPLHF	TGTGCCAGCAGCTTGACGGGAGAAAATTCACCCCTCCACTTT	TRBV7-9	TRBJ1-6	NA	14	NA
CASSTSGTGRYEQYF	TGTGCCAGCAGCACGTCCGGGACAGGGCGCTACGAGCAGTACTTC	TRBV28	TRBJ2-7	few	15	TRBD1
CASSPYQTGGMTEAFF	TGTGCCAGTAGTCCGTACCAGACAGGGGGCATGACTGAAGCTTTCTTT	TRBV19	TRBJ1-1	NA	16	TRBD1
CASSTQGTSQPQHF	TGTGCCAGCAGCACACAGGGAACGAGTCAGCCCCAGCATTTT	TRBV7-9	TRBJ1-5	NA	14	NA
CASSGGTGGVDTQYF	TGCGCCAGCAGCGGGGGGACAGGGGGAGTAGATACGCAGTATTTT	TRBV5-1	TRBJ2-3	NA	15	TRBD1
CASSLAGTSGVGYQETQYF	TGTGCCAGCAGCTTAGCCGGGACTAGCGGGGTGGGGTACCAAGAGACCCAGTACTTC	TRBV7-6	TRBJ2-5	NA	19	TRBD2
CASSLALGLQGTEAFF	TGTGCCAGCAGCTTAGCTTTGGGGTTGCAGGGCACTGAAGCTTTCTTT	TRBV7-9	TRBJ1-1	NA	16	NA
CASSPRQGADYEQYF	TGTGCCAGCAGCCCCCGACAGGGGGCAGACTACGAGCAGTACTTC	TRBV4-2	TRBJ2-7	few	15	TRBD1
CASSGGSSYNSPLHF	TGTGCCAGCAGTGGCGGGAGCTCCTATAATTCACCCCTCCACTTT	TRBV25-1	TRBJ1-6	NA	15	NA
CASSPRGRGHEQFF	TGTGCCAGCAGCCCGCGGGGCAGGGGGCATGAGCAGTTCTTC	TRBV7-8	TRBJ2-1	NA	14	TRBD1
CASSDVLRPNSYEQYF	TGTGCCAGCAGTGATGTGTTGAGGCCCAACTCCTACGAGCAGTACTTC	TRBV6-1	TRBJ2-7	NA	16	NA
CASSAGTGTGVYEQYF	TGTGCCAGCAGCGCCGGAACCGGGACAGGGGTCTACGAGCAGTACTTC	TRBV9	TRBJ2-7	NA	16	TRBD1
CASSQDGPIPASAGGLPDTQYF	TGTGCCAGCAGCCAAGATGGCCCAATCCCAGCTAGTGCGGGGGGCCTACCAGATACGCAGTATTTT	TRBV4-2	TRBJ2-3	NA	22	TRBD2
CASSLRQGNTGELFF	TGTGCCAGCAGTCTGAGACAGGGGAACACCGGGGAGCTGTTTTTT	TRBV7-8	TRBJ2-2	NA	15	TRBD1
CASSKPERPNTEAFF	TGTGCCAGCAGTAAACCAGAGCGCCCCAACACTGAAGCTTTCTTT	TRBV6-6	TRBJ1-1	NA	15	NA
CATSSAGQGNEQYF	TGTGCCACCAGCAGCGCGGGACAGGGGAACGAGCAGTACTTC	TRBV15	TRBJ2-7	NA	14	TRBD1
CASSSEETQYF	TGTGCCAGCAGCTCCGAAGAGACCCAGTACTTC	TRBV11-2	TRBJ2-5	NA	11	NA
CASSESVRLKNNSPLHF	TGTGCCAGCAGTGAATCGGTCAGGCTAAAAAATAATTCACCCCTCCACTTT	TRBV25-1	TRBJ1-6	few	17	NA
CASSPDWAVPQHF	TGTGCCAGCAGCCCTGATTGGGCCGTTCCCCAGCATTTT	TRBV7-2	TRBJ1-5	NA	13	NA
CASSDERGTEAFF	TGTGCCAGCAGTGACGAAAGGGGTACTGAAGCTTTCTTT	TRBV6-4	TRBJ1-1	NA	13	NA
CASSQAPDRLGYTF	TGCGCCAGCAGCCAAGCTCCGGACAGGCTAGGCTACACCTTC	TRBV4-1	TRBJ1-2	few	14	TRBD1
CASSETGGGSYNEQFF	TGTGCCAGCAGTGAAACGGGAGGGGGCTCCTACAATGAGCAGTTCTTC	TRBV2	TRBJ2-1	NA	16	TRBD2
CASSPSPGGGYGYTF	TGTGCCAGCAGTCCGTCTCCTGGGGGGGGCTATGGCTACACCTTC	TRBV27	TRBJ1-2	NA	15	NA
CATSRDPGARANNEQFF	TGTGCCACCAGCAGAGATCCAGGGGCTAGGGCCAACAATGAGCAGTTCTTC	TRBV15	TRBJ2-1	NA	17	NA
CASSQRIGTRSTRDTEAFF	TGTGCCAGCAGCCAAAGGATTGGGACAAGATCAACACGGGACACTGAAGCTTTCTTT	TRBV14	TRBJ1-1	few	19	NA
CSVEGGGKPYEQYF	TGCAGCGTTGAAGGTGGAGGAAAACCCTACGAGCAGTACTTC	TRBV29-1	TRBJ2-7	NA	14	NA
CASSQTGTTNEKLFF	TGTGCCAGCAGTCAAACAGGGACGACTAATGAAAAACTGTTTTTT	TRBV9	TRBJ1-4	NA	15	NA
CASSPYQETQYF	TGTGCCAGCAGCCCATACCAAGAGACCCAGTACTTC	TRBV11-2	TRBJ2-5	NA	12	NA
CASARDRGGGNTIYF	TGTGCCAGCGCTAGGGACAGGGGTGGTGGAAACACCATATATTTT	TRBV6-1	TRBJ1-3	NA	15	TRBD1
CSAKFGTEAFF	TGCAGTGCAAAATTCGGGACTGAAGCTTTCTTT	TRBV20-1	TRBJ1-1	NA	11	NA
CASWAKRSGNTIYF	TGTGCCAGTTGGGCGAAACGCTCTGGAAACACCATATATTTT	TRBV28	TRBJ1-3	NA	14	NA
CASSRGLAGVEQYF	TGCGCCAGCAGCCGGGGGCTAGCGGGGGTTGAGCAGTACTTC	TRBV4-3	TRBJ2-7	NA	14	TRBD2
CASSDRDSNYGYTF	TGTGCCAGCAGCGATAGGGACAGTAACTATGGCTACACCTTC	TRBV5-8	TRBJ1-2	NA	14	TRBD1
CASSITGALYGYTF	TGTGCCAGCAGTATTACAGGGGCGCTGTATGGCTACACCTTC	TRBV6-1	TRBJ1-2	few	14	TRBD1
CASSQPGQGNSPLHF	TGTGCCAGCAGCCAACCGGGACAGGGTAATTCACCCCTCCACTTT	TRBV2	TRBJ1-6	NA	15	TRBD1
CASSLEGGQGSEQYF	TGCGCCAGCAGCTTGGAAGGGGGACAGGGCAGTGAGCAGTACTTC	TRBV5-1	TRBJ2-7	NA	15	TRBD1
CASSLEIEGGQQYF	TGTGCCAGCAGCTTAGAGATAGAAGGGGGCCAGCAGTACTTC	TRBV7-9	TRBJ2-7	NA	14	TRBD1
CAWSLGSLSTGELFF	TGTGCCTGGAGTCTCGGGAGTCTCTCCACCGGGGAGCTGTTTTTT	TRBV30	TRBJ2-2	NA	15	NA
CASSPMEAGNAYEQYF	TGTGCCAGCAGTCCCATGGAAGCGGGGAACGCCTACGAGCAGTACTTC	TRBV27	TRBJ2-7	few	16	TRBD2
CASSLGQGSNIQYF	TGTGCCAGCAGCTTGGGACAGGGGTCAAACATTCAGTACTTC	TRBV5-6	TRBJ2-4	NA	14	TRBD1
CASSLRTGLNTEAFF	TGCGCCAGCAGCTTAAGGACAGGTCTGAACACTGAAGCTTTCTTT	TRBV5-1	TRBJ1-1	few	15	TRBD1
CASSQLPGQGTDTQYF	TGCGCCAGCAGCCAGCTCCCGGGACAGGGGACAGATACGCAGTATTTT	TRBV4-3	TRBJ2-3	NA	16	TRBD1
CASSLGRGGLETQYF	TGCGCCAGCAGCTTGGGACGGGGGGGCCTCGAGACCCAGTACTTC	TRBV5-1	TRBJ2-5	NA	15	TRBD2
CASSIGTGDQPQHF	TGTGCCAGTAGTATCGGGACAGGGGATCAGCCCCAGCATTTT	TRBV19	TRBJ1-5	NA	14	TRBD1
CASSLGRDTDTQYF	TGCGCCAGCAGCTTGGGCCGGGACACAGATACGCAGTATTTT	TRBV5-1	TRBJ2-3	NA	14	NA
CSVVTDPLSGNTIYF	TGCAGCGTTGTGACAGACCCACTCTCTGGAAACACCATATATTTT	TRBV29-1	TRBJ1-3	NA	15	NA
CASSYSGRDANTIYF	TGTGCCAGCAGTTACTCCGGCAGGGATGCAAACACCATATATTTT	TRBV6-5	TRBJ1-3	once	15	NA
CASSVTSRSSYNEQFF	TGTGCCAGCAGTGTAACTAGCAGAAGCTCCTACAATGAGCAGTTCTTC	TRBV6-1	TRBJ2-1	once	16	NA
CASSAGTGHYEQYF	TGTGCCAGTAGCGCCGGGACAGGGCACTACGAGCAGTACTTC	TRBV19	TRBJ2-7	NA	14	TRBD1
CASRSRGGAGIETQYF	TGTGCCAGCAGGAGTCGCGGGGGGGCTGGGATAGAGACCCAGTACTTC	TRBV5-6	TRBJ2-5	NA	16	TRBD2
CASSYSGDRNYEQYF	TGTGCCAGCAGTTACTCCGGGGACAGGAACTACGAGCAGTACTTC	TRBV6-5	TRBJ2-7	NA	15	TRBD1
CASSWSGGGAPVLTF	TGTGCCAGCAGCTGGAGCGGTGGTGGCGCTCCCGTCCTGACTTTC	TRBV5-6	TRBJ2-6	NA	15	NA
CASSNRARGHEQYF	TGTGCCAGCAGCAATCGGGCCAGGGGCCACGAGCAGTACTTC	TRBV21-1	TRBJ2-7	once	14	NA
CASSYLGRDEQFF	TGTGCCAGCAGTTACTTGGGGAGGGATGAGCAGTTCTTC	TRBV6-5	TRBJ2-1	NA	13	TRBD2
CASSVGGGGVASPSTDTQYF	TGTGCCAGCAGCGTAGGTGGCGGGGGCGTAGCGTCGCCTAGCACAGATACGCAGTATTTT	TRBV9	TRBJ2-3	NA	20	NA
CASSLGRSGTSTYEQYF	TGCGCCAGCAGCTTGGGGCGGTCCGGGACATCGACCTACGAGCAGTACTTC	TRBV5-1	TRBJ2-7	once	17	NA
CASSPQTGDLEAFF	TGCGCCAGCAGCCCTCAAACAGGGGATCTTGAAGCTTTCTTT	TRBV4-3	TRBJ1-1	NA	14	TRBD1